This entry is about one T cell receptor beta chain. Its specificity is unknown. Via MiXCR, TCRdb re-called the 5' RACE reads, giving one row per CDR3 protein. Of around 470,000 distinct CDR3 sequences in the sample, over 15% were seen once. Trimming at V came to 6 bases and at J to 4 bases, leaving 5 bases not matched to a gene. Germline CDR1 LGHDT, CDR2 YNNKEL (reference sequence). The CDR3 is made up of 13 amino acids. The data are from a study of T-cell memory formation after mild COVID-19. The study's findings and limits: Clonal second-wave expansions that peaked on day 37 had unconfirmed SARS-CoV-2 specificity. CD4+ contracting clones lay mainly in CM and EM, CD8+ ones in EMRA. Researchers found some responding clones in pre-infection memory, a sign that cross-reactive memory joined.

Sequencing used PBMCs or a T cell subset sorted from them (not recorded which). The rearrangement joins TRBV3-1 to TRBJ1-1, with 7 bases that match TRBD1. This TCR derives from an adult woman who had mild COVID-19 (a few samples of this study predate the infection). Cell type and time point are not known. This CDR3 reads CASSVDRATEAFF. CDR3 nucleotides: TGTGCCAGCAGTGTAGACAGGGCCACTGAAGCTTTCTTT.